This entry describes one TCR beta chain. The CDR3 runs to 15 residues. Trimming took off 6 bases at V and 8 bases at J, with 20 bases between the two ends. Germline V gene sequence: CDR1 MNHNY, CDR2 SVGAGI (reference sequence). The data are from a study of shared clonotypes between healthy human individuals. The data were produced by immunoSEQ multiplex PCR, yet TCRdb's version contains in-frame clones alone and is incomplete. The sample lists 2.3 million or so clones; approximately 93% were seen once. The sequenced material came from naive CD4+ T cells from PBMCs. Indicated subset: CD45RA+ positively selected. This sequence originates from a man between 18 and 35 years old in good health. Some clones in this sample may be carry-over from other donors' samples. The J gene is TRBJ1-3, the V gene TRBV6-6; maybe TRBD1 (6 bases). The CDR3: CASRQQDRFLYTIYF. The CDR3 nucleotides are TGTGCCAGCAGACAGCAAGACAGGTTCTTATACACCATATATTTT.